The clone carrying this T cell receptor (beta chain) was recorded a few times. The sample originates from a study of T cell responses to AZD1222 COVID-19 vaccine. Sequencing was performed with immunoSEQ multiplex PCR; in TCRdb, only in-frame clones are kept and a portion is missing. This table has around 100,000 clones, about 86% appearing once. This CDR3 contains 17 residues. Per the germline V gene, CDR1 is SGHRS and CDR2 is YFSETQ. Trimming stripped 3 bases from V and 0 bases from J, with 13 bases between. This chain uses TRBV5-1 with TRBJ2-6; D remains ambiguous. This sequence originates from an adult in good health. The specimen comprised peripheral blood, sampled on day 0 of AZD1222 vaccination. Written as DNA, the CDR3 is TGCGCCAGCAGCTCCGGGCGGACCACCTCTGGGGCCAACGTCCTGACTTTC. Translated: CASSSGRTTSGANVLTF.